The rows below give T cell receptor beta chains drawn from one sample of a study of T cell responses to AZD1222 COVID-19 vaccine. The data were produced by immunoSEQ multiplex PCR, yet TCRdb's version contains in-frame clones alone and is incomplete. Seen here are about 110,000 clones, nearly 90% observed once, and the top ten hold about 3.3%. Sequencing was performed on peripheral blood, taken on day 0 of AZD1222 vaccination. Receptors originate from an adult in good health. Each CDR3 is given with its conserved first and last residue. D genes are given only for firm matches.

v_gene: TRBV30
d_gene: .
j_gene: TRBJ2-3
CDR3aa: CASKLTDTQYF
CDR3nt: TGTGCCTCAAAACTCACAGATACGCAGTATTTT

v_gene: TRBV4-2
d_gene: TRBD1
j_gene: TRBJ2-1
CDR3aa: CASSQAGRGPNEQFF
CDR3nt: TGTGCCAGCAGCCAAGCGGGCAGGGGGCCCAATGAGCAGTTCTTC

v_gene: TRBV28
d_gene: TRBD2
j_gene: TRBJ2-1
CDR3aa: CASSTLAGAYNEQFF
CDR3nt: TGTGCCAGCAGCACACTAGCGGGAGCTTACAATGAGCAGTTCTTC

v_gene: TRBV6-5
d_gene: TRBD1
j_gene: TRBJ1-2
CDR3aa: CASRPTGIDYGYTF
CDR3nt: TGTGCCAGCAGGCCGACAGGGATCGACTATGGCTACACCTTC

v_gene: TRBV10-2
d_gene: TRBD1
j_gene: TRBJ1-2
CDR3aa: CASSDSGTGGYTF
CDR3nt: TGCGCCAGCAGTGATAGCGGGACAGGTGGCTACACCTTC

v_gene: TRBV7-8
d_gene: .
j_gene: TRBJ1-5
CDR3aa: CASSARQVLNPNQPQHF
CDR3nt: TGTGCCAGCAGCGCCCGACAGGTTTTAAACCCTAATCAGCCCCAGCATTTT

v_gene: TRBV3-1/TRBV3-2
d_gene: TRBD2
j_gene: TRBJ2-7
CDR3aa: CASSPRWTSGSLGQYF
CDR3nt: TGTGCCAGCAGCCCCCGCTGGACTAGCGGGAGTCTGGGGCAGTACTTC

v_gene: TRBV24-1
d_gene: TRBD1
j_gene: TRBJ1-2
CDR3aa: CATSDWDRGSLGYTF
CDR3nt: TGTGCCACCAGTGACTGGGACAGGGGTTCTTTGGGCTACACCTTC

v_gene: TRBV5-6
d_gene: .
j_gene: TRBJ1-6
CDR3aa: CASSLLSQGRPPLHF
CDR3nt: TGTGCCAGCAGCTTGTTGTCACAGGGAAGGCCACCCCTCCACTTT

v_gene: TRBV5-4
d_gene: .
j_gene: TRBJ2-3
CDR3aa: CASSLARGDTQYF
CDR3nt: TGTGCCAGCAGCTTGGCCCGCGGAGATACGCAGTATTTT

v_gene: TRBV11-2
d_gene: TRBD1
j_gene: TRBJ2-3
CDR3aa: CASSLDRGTGGDTQYF
CDR3nt: TGTGCCAGCAGCTTAGATCGGGGGACAGGGGGCGATACGCAGTATTTT

v_gene: TRBV2
d_gene: .
j_gene: TRBJ2-3
CDR3aa: CASNGVRGTDTQYF
CDR3nt: TGTGCCAGCAACGGGGTACGGGGAACAGATACGCAGTATTTT

v_gene: TRBV3-1/TRBV3-2
d_gene: TRBD1
j_gene: TRBJ1-2
CDR3aa: CASSQFEGGDGYTF
CDR3nt: TGTGCCAGCAGCCAATTTGAAGGGGGCGATGGCTACACCTTC

v_gene: TRBV7-2
d_gene: .
j_gene: TRBJ2-3
CDR3aa: CASSLDSRTDTQYF
CDR3nt: TGTGCCAGCAGCTTAGACTCGCGCACAGATACGCAGTATTTT

v_gene: TRBV11-2
d_gene: .
j_gene: TRBJ2-1
CDR3aa: CASSPRTGSNEQFF
CDR3nt: TGTGCCAGCAGCCCCCGAACGGGATCCAATGAGCAGTTCTTC

v_gene: TRBV19
d_gene: .
j_gene: TRBJ2-7
CDR3aa: CASSITPGGDPYEQYF
CDR3nt: TGTGCCAGTAGTATAACCCCTGGTGGGGACCCCTACGAGCAGTACTTC

v_gene: TRBV19
d_gene: .
j_gene: TRBJ1-5
CDR3aa: CASSIDWQGRQPQHF
CDR3nt: TGTGCCAGTAGTATAGATTGGCAGGGACGCCAGCCCCAGCATTTT